Listed below are T cell receptor beta chains from one sample, sequenced in a study of regulatory T cells in long-lasting Graves disease. TCRdb itself ran the multiplex PCR reads through MiXCR, one entry per CDR3 protein. The table lists 250,000 to 300,000 distinct CDR3 sequences, 18% of them singletons, with 12% to 15% in the top ten. These data were also reused for a study on T cells in Graves' hyperthyroidism and ophthalmopathy.

This specimen was peripheral blood mononuclear cells (PBMCs), taken at new diagnosis, from a patient treated with antithyroid drugs. These receptor sequences come from a woman aged 25 to 45 with Graves disease. CDR3s include the opening cysteine and the closing phenylalanine or tryptophan. The order of the fields is V gene, clone size, D gene, J gene, CDR3 protein, CDR3 DNA. D genes are given only for firm matches. Clone size appears in some rows only: once, few, many, or a class for an expanded clone.

TRBV6-1	many	.	TRBJ2-5	CASSQDLWWGETQYF	TGTGCCAGCAGTCAGGATCTCTGGTGGGGGGAGACCCAGTACTTC
TRBV11-2	many	TRBD1	TRBJ2-7	CASSRDRQPMGGQYF	TGTGCCAGCAGCCGGGACAGGCAACCCATGGGGGGGCAGTACTTC
TRBV4-2	.	.	TRBJ2-3	CASSPKTNVNTQYF	TGTGCCAGCAGCCCTAAAACTAACGTGAATACGCAGTATTTT
TRBV20-1	many	.	TRBJ2-5	CSARDWSQENQETQYF	TGCAGTGCTAGAGATTGGTCTCAGGAGAACCAAGAGACCCAGTACTTC
TRBV20-1	many	TRBD2	TRBJ2-1	CSARHNGGGHNEQFF	TGCAGTGCTAGGCACAACGGCGGGGGTCACAATGAGCAGTTCTTC
TRBV20-1	.	TRBD2	TRBJ2-3	CSAIQLAGHTDTQYF	TGCAGTGCCATCCAACTAGCGGGGCACACAGATACGCAGTATTTT
TRBV18	many	.	TRBJ1-2	CASSPQGPYGYTF	TGTGCCAGCTCACCCCAGGGTCCCTATGGCTACACCTTC
TRBV28	.	.	TRBJ2-7	CASSPLKVEQYF	TGTGCCAGCAGTCCCCTTAAGGTAGAGCAGTACTTC
TRBV6-2/TRBV6-3	many	.	TRBJ1-2	CASSSIGQQSNYGYTF	TGTGCCAGCAGTTCTATTGGACAGCAGAGCAACTATGGCTACACCTTC
TRBV27	many	TRBD1	TRBJ1-2	CASRGLRDREDGYTF	TGTGCCAGCAGGGGCCTCCGGGACAGGGAGGATGGCTACACCTTC
TRBV7-9	many	TRBD1	TRBJ2-1	CASSRPGQGAEQFF	TGTGCCAGCAGCCGCCCGGGACAGGGGGCCGAGCAGTTCTTC
TRBV11-2	many	.	TRBJ1-3	CASSKGGETIYF	TGTGCCAGCAGCAAGGGCGGGGAAACCATATATTTT
TRBV3-1	many	.	TRBJ2-7	CASSQGRNSYEQYF	TGTGCCAGCAGCCAGGGACGGAACTCCTACGAGCAGTACTTC
TRBV7-2	many	.	TRBJ1-2	CASSLAQSSGNYGYTF	TGTGCCAGCAGCTTAGCGCAGTCGTCGGGTAACTATGGCTACACCTTC
TRBV12-3/TRBV12-4	few	.	TRBJ2-5	CASSFDVGETQYF	TGTGCCAGCAGTTTTGATGTCGGGGAGACCCAGTACTTC
TRBV7-2	many	TRBD2	TRBJ2-4	CASSFRTSHDIQYF	TGTGCCAGCAGCTTCAGGACTAGTCATGACATTCAGTACTTC
TRBV5-1	many	.	TRBJ1-3	CASGPGGAGNTIYF	TGCGCCAGCGGTCCCGGGGGTGCTGGAAACACCATATATTTT
TRBV28	.	.	TRBJ2-6	CASSFFPGGANVLTF	TGTGCCAGCAGTTTCTTCCCGGGTGGGGCCAACGTCCTGACTTTC
TRBV11-2	many	.	TRBJ2-1	CASSLARQNNEQFF	TGTGCCAGCAGCTTAGCGAGGCAAAACAATGAGCAGTTCTTC
TRBV7-8	many	.	TRBJ1-3	CASSLLAGYSGNTIYF	TGTGCCAGCAGCCTTCTTGCCGGGTACTCTGGAAACACCATATATTTT
TRBV24-1	.	TRBD2	TRBJ2-5	CATSGAGVGRETQYF	TGTGCCACCAGTGGGGCGGGAGTTGGACGGGAGACCCAGTACTTC
TRBV6-1	.	TRBD1	TRBJ2-2	CASSLLSRTGSPISTGELFF	TGTGCCAGCAGTCTCCTCTCACGGACAGGTTCGCCTATTTCAACCGGGGAGCTGTTTTTT
TRBV27	many	TRBD1	TRBJ1-3	CASKQGTGNTIYF	TGTGCCAGCAAACAGGGGACTGGAAACACCATATATTTT
TRBV3-1	.	TRBD1	TRBJ2-2	CASSQGQITGELFF	TGTGCCAGCAGCCAGGGACAGATTACCGGGGAGCTGTTTTTT
TRBV7-9	many	.	TRBJ1-1	CASSSRRWEAFF	TGTGCCAGCAGCTCCCGCCGGTGGGAAGCTTTCTTT
TRBV5-4	few	.	TRBJ2-2	CASSLAGRGGTGELFF	TGTGCCAGCAGCTTGGCTGGCAGGGGAGGCACCGGGGAGCTGTTTTTT
TRBV7-8	many	TRBD2	TRBJ2-1	CASSPSRLAPPDEQFF	TGTGCCAGCAGCCCCTCACGACTAGCGCCGCCCGATGAGCAGTTCTTC
TRBV6-1	many	.	TRBJ1-2	CASSELPAGGYTF	TGTGCCAGCAGTGAACTCCCGGCGGGGGGCTACACCTTC
TRBV12-3/TRBV12-4	many	TRBD1	TRBJ2-1	CASSPSEGQSSYNEQFF	TGTGCCAGCAGTCCGAGCGAGGGACAGAGCTCCTACAATGAGCAGTTCTTC
TRBV7-6	many	.	TRBJ1-1	CASSLYGIQNTEAFF	TGTGCCAGCAGCTTATACGGCATTCAGAACACTGAAGCTTTCTTT
TRBV18	.	TRBD1	TRBJ1-3	CASSRGQLSGNTIYF	TGTGCCAGCTCGCGGGGACAGCTCTCTGGAAACACCATATATTTT
TRBV20-1	many	.	TRBJ2-1	CSAREGARENEQFF	TGCAGTGCTAGAGAGGGGGCAAGGGAGAATGAGCAGTTCTTC
TRBV18	many	TRBD1	TRBJ1-3	CASSPDRESGNTIYF	TGTGCCAGCTCACCCGACAGGGAATCTGGAAACACCATATATTTT
TRBV6-5	many	TRBD1	TRBJ2-7	CASSLGQGAREQYF	TGTGCCAGCAGTTTGGGACAGGGGGCGCGGGAGCAGTACTTC
TRBV7-9	many	.	TRBJ2-3	CASSIQGPDTQYF	TGTGCCAGCAGCATACAGGGCCCAGATACGCAGTATTTT
TRBV12-3/TRBV12-4	many	.	TRBJ1-5	CASSLRALAGLKNQPQHF	TGTGCCAGCAGTTTAAGGGCCCTTGCAGGGCTGAAGAATCAGCCCCAGCATTTT
TRBV5-1	.	TRBD2	TRBJ2-1	CASSITTSGGLGDNEQFF	TGCGCCAGCAGCATCACGACTAGCGGGGGCCTAGGCGACAATGAGCAGTTCTTC
TRBV3-1	many	TRBD1	TRBJ1-2	CASSQDRGNGYTF	TGTGCCAGCAGCCAGGACAGGGGAAATGGCTACACCTTC
TRBV2	many	TRBD2	TRBJ2-7	CASIRLAGAYEQYF	TGTGCCAGCATTAGACTAGCGGGGGCTTACGAGCAGTACTTC
TRBV18	many	TRBD1	TRBJ1-5	CASSPRPGQGYQPQHF	TGTGCCAGCTCACCGCGTCCGGGACAGGGGTATCAGCCCCAGCATTTT
TRBV10-3	.	TRBD1	TRBJ2-3	CAISDTGTGVDTDTQYF	TGTGCCATCAGTGATACCGGGACAGGGGTTGACACAGATACGCAGTATTTT
TRBV29-1	many	.	TRBJ1-1	CSVEGGGRSATLEAFF	TGCAGCGTTGAAGGCGGGGGCCGCTCCGCTACATTAGAAGCTTTCTTT
TRBV9	many	.	TRBJ1-5	CASSVDGQSDQPQHF	TGTGCCAGCAGCGTAGACGGTCAGTCGGATCAGCCCCAGCATTTT
TRBV7-2	.	.	TRBJ2-7	CASSERVSSYEQYF	TGTGCCAGCAGCGAGCGTGTGAGCTCCTACGAGCAGTACTTC
TRBV7-3	many	.	TRBJ2-3	CASSLTSGGTQYF	TGTGCCAGCAGCTTAACCAGCGGCGGTACGCAGTATTTT
TRBV6-2/TRBV6-3	many	.	TRBJ1-1	CASSYFQPGHMNTEAFF	TGTGCCAGCAGTTACTTCCAACCGGGACACATGAACACTGAAGCTTTCTTT
TRBV7-9	medium-sized	.	TRBJ1-1	CASSLGGEGAFF	TGTGCCAGCAGCTTAGGGGGAGAAGGGGCTTTCTTT
TRBV13	.	.	TRBJ2-7	CASSPPRWGGAVEQYF	TGTGCCAGCAGCCCGCCTCGGTGGGGGGGGGCCGTCGAGCAGTACTTC
TRBV12-3/TRBV12-4	many	TRBD2	TRBJ2-2	CASSFSSGGAGELFF	TGTGCCAGCAGTTTCTCTAGCGGGGGGGCGGGGGAGCTGTTTTTT
TRBV27	many	TRBD2	TRBJ2-3	CASTPLLRGGSTDTQYF	TGTGCCAGCACCCCGTTGCTTCGCGGGGGAAGCACAGATACGCAGTATTTT
TRBV2	many	TRBD1	TRBJ1-2	CASSSAGDRGYGYTF	TGTGCCAGCAGTAGCGCCGGGGACAGGGGTTATGGCTACACCTTC
TRBV19	few	.	TRBJ1-5	CASSTTQDGWQPQHF	TGTGCCAGTAGTACGACACAGGATGGGTGGCAGCCCCAGCATTTT
TRBV7-9	.	TRBD1	TRBJ2-1	CASSSGQGFDEQFF	TGTGCCAGCAGTTCCGGACAGGGGTTCGATGAGCAGTTCTTC
TRBV20-1	many	.	TRBJ2-4	CSANPEYGGAKNIQYF	TGCAGTGCCAACCCTGAGTATGGGGGGGCCAAAAACATTCAGTACTTC
TRBV11-2	many	TRBD2	TRBJ2-5	CASRSLGTSGGAPRETQYF	TGTGCCAGCAGGTCATTAGGGACTAGCGGGGGGGCCCCGCGGGAGACCCAGTACTTC
TRBV6-2/TRBV6-3	.	TRBD2	TRBJ2-5	CASSDLAGGPIETQYF	TGTGCCAGCAGTGACCTAGCGGGGGGGCCGATTGAGACCCAGTACTTC
TRBV6-2/TRBV6-3	many	.	TRBJ1-2	CASSPSPRYGYTF	TGTGCCAGCAGTCCGTCCCCCCGCTATGGCTACACCTTC